This TCR beta chain was retrieved from a study of T cell changes during pregnancy in multiple sclerosis. The V gene's germline CDR1 is SNHLY and CDR2 FYNNEI. There are 11 residues in the CDR3. Between the trimmed V and J ends, which lost 7 bases and 6 bases, there was a span of 9 bases. The protocol was immunoSEQ multiplex PCR, while the TCRdb copy is restricted to in-frame clones and leaves out a portion. The sample shows fewer than 40,000 clones, approximately 92% of them seen only once. The clonotype was recovered from a female donor with multiple sclerosis, enrolled in a pregnancy study. The V and J genes are TRBV2 and TRBJ1-1; TRBD1 is a possible D gene (5 bases). Sequenced here: CD8+ T cells from peripheral blood mononuclear cells, sampled after pregnancy. The CDR3 DNA is TGTGCCAGCACGGGGGGACCTGAAGCTTTCTTT. Encoded protein: CASTGGPEAFF.